This passage covers 23 T cell receptor beta chains from one sample sequenced in a study of shared clonotypes between healthy human individuals. TCRdb's table, derived via immunoSEQ multiplex PCR, lists solely in-frame clones and lacks some. Among some 2,100,000 clones listed, around 95% were seen once. The source material was naive CD4+ T cells sorted from blood. Subset denoted: CD45RA+ positively selected. Receptors were obtained from a man aged 18 to 30 in good health.

As concerns this clone: Germline and junction disagree at one end, which may indicate a read error. The same CDR3 also results from other DNA sequences found in this sample. The chain employs TRBV30 and TRBJ1-5, with TRBD1 matching over 8 bases. This CDR3 has 12 amino acids. Germline-derived CDR1 and CDR2 are GTSNPN and SVGIG (reference sequence). The CDR3 loop reads CAWSAPGGPQHF. For the CDR3, the DNA is TGTGCCTGGAGTGCCCCAGGGGGCCCCCAGCACTTT. The full variable domain, completed using reference TRBV30 and TRBJ1-5, is SQTIHQWPATLVQPVGSPLSLECTVEGTSNPNLYWYRQAAGRGLQLLFYSVGIGQISSEVPQNLSASRPQDRQFILSSKKLLLSDSGFYLCAWSAPGGPQHFGDGTRLSIL.

This chain connects TRBV6-1 to TRBJ1-1, with D hard to call. V lost 10 bases to trimming and J lost 1 base, with 13 bases between them. Germline V gene sequence: CDR1 MNHNS, CDR2 SASEGT. This CDR3 spans 13 amino acids. The DNA of the CDR3 is TGTGCCATCGTCGTGGGGTGGAACACTGAAGCTTTCTTT. It translates to CAIVVGWNTEAFF.

This chain connects TRBV5-1 to TRBJ2-7; 7 bases agree with TRBD1. The CDR3 spans 14 residues. The germline V gene has CDR1 SGHRS and CDR2 YFSETQ. V gave up 2 bases and J gave up 2 bases; unmatched junction bases: 4. CDR3 DNA: TGCGCCAGCAGCTTTTCAGGGGGAACCTACGAGCAGTACTTC. It is translated as CASSFSGGTYEQYF.

As regards this clone: This specimen includes other DNA sequences encoding the same CDR3. V is TRBV19 and J is TRBJ1-2; D uncertain. V lost 5 bases and J lost 3, with 7 bases in between. From germline, CDR1 is LNHDA and CDR2 SQIVND (reference sequence). The CDR3 has 12 amino acids. In DNA, the CDR3 is TGTGCCAGTAGTCGAACGGACTATGGCTACACCTTC. Translated: CASSRTDYGYTF.

This clone was observed a single time. The V gene is TRBV30, the J gene TRBJ2-2; D is unclear. Germline CDR1 GTSNPN, CDR2 SVGIG (reference sequence). V lost 5 bases to trimming and J lost 4 bases, with 11 bases between them. The CDR3 has 13 residues. The CDR3 loop is CAWGHLGTGELFF. The CDR3 DNA follows: TGTGCCTGGGGCCATCTTGGCACCGGGGAGCTGTTTTTT.

J is TRBJ2-3 and V is TRBV5-4; 15 bases line up with TRBD2. There are 16 residues in the CDR3. CDR1 is SGHNT and CDR2 is YYREEE in the germline V gene (reference sequence). The ends lost 0 bases at V and 5 bases at J; junction bases unmatched: 1. CDR3 region: CASSLGTSGRVDTQYF. CDR3 nucleotides: TGTGCCAGCAGCTTGGGGACTAGCGGGAGGGTAGATACGCAGTATTTT.

Comments on this clone: Other DNA sequences in this specimen translate into the identical CDR3. The chain has TRBV7-3 and TRBJ2-1; D perhaps matches TRBD2 (5 bases). CDR3 size: 14 residues. The V gene lost 1 base and the J gene lost 7 bases, with 11 bases spanning the gap. Germline lookup yields CDR1 SGHTA and CDR2 FQGTGA. The CDR3: CASSLMGSGNEQFF. CDR3 sequence (DNA): TGTGCCAGCAGCTTAATGGGTTCGGGAAATGAGCAGTTCTTC.

The V gene is TRBV10-2, the J gene TRBJ2-1; 8 bases map to TRBD1. Germline V gene data show CDR1 as WSHSY and CDR2 as SAAADI. CDR3 length equals 15 residues. V shed 6 bases and J 4 bases; nucleotides not matched to a gene: 8. The CDR3 reads CASRPTGGQYNEQFF. The CDR3 DNA sequence: TGCGCCAGCAGACCCACAGGGGGGCAGTACAATGAGCAGTTCTTC.

The chain is built from TRBV12-2 and TRBJ2-7; TRBD2 is the table's D call, not checked against the DNA. TRBV12-2 is given as a pseudogene. The CDR3 loop spans 15 amino acids. CDR3 amino acids: CASRLRRGGIHEQYF. The CDR3 DNA reads TGTGCAAGTCGCTTAAGGCGGGGGGGCATCCACGAGCAGTACTTC.

The chain couples TRBV5-1 to TRBJ1-2, with a weak D call TRBD1 (5 bases). The CDR3 has 14 residues. Germline V gives CDR1 SGHRS, CDR2 YFSETQ. V dropped 4 bases and J dropped 5 bases, with 15 bases sitting between them. CDR3 sequence: CASSPGGDPYGYTF. The DNA for the CDR3 is TGCGCCAGCAGCCCAGGAGGGGACCCGTATGGCTACACCTTC.

This chain uses TRBV28 with TRBJ1-3, with D uncertain. Germline-derived CDR1 and CDR2 are MDHEN and SYDVKM. V was shortened by 3 bases and J by 0 bases, with 9 bases between the two germline ends. There are 15 residues in the CDR3. The CDR3 loop is CASSLTRPSGNTIYF. CDR3 nucleotides: TGTGCCAGCAGTTTGACGAGGCCCTCTGGAAACACCATATATTTT. The variable domain in full, with the rest retrieved from reference TRBV28 and TRBJ1-3, is DVKVTQSSRYLVKRTGEKVFLECVQDMDHENMFWYRQDPGLGLRLIYFSYDVKMKEKGDIPEGYSVSREKKERFSLILESASTNQTSMYLCASSLTRPSGNTIYFGEGSWLTVV.

This clone showed up just a few times. The same CDR3 can be traced to other DNA sequences in this sample. The chain carries TRBV6-5 and TRBJ1-5; 7 positions agree with TRBD1. Germline CDR1 is MNHEY and CDR2 is SVGAGI. V lost 6 bases, J lost 2 bases, and 4 bases stayed unmatched. The CDR3 spans 14 residues. CDR3 region: CASRPGTGNQPQHF. The CDR3 DNA reads as TGTGCCAGCAGACCCGGGACAGGCAATCAGCCCCAGCATTTT.

J is TRBJ1-1 and V is TRBV28; D is uncertain. The CDR3 totals 12 residues. CDR1 MDHEN and CDR2 SYDVKM come from the germline V gene. The V gene lost 4 bases and the J gene lost 7 bases, with 10 bases spanning the gap. In DNA, the CDR3 is TGTGCCAGCAGTTCCCCCGGTCTTGAAGCTTTCTTT. Residues: CASSSPGLEAFF.

This clone occurred once. The chain links TRBV5-4 to TRBJ2-2, with D possibly being TRBD1 (6 bases). Looked up from germline, CDR1 is SGHNT and CDR2 is YYREEE (reference sequence). Trimming took 0 bases from V and 4 from J, leaving 16 bases between them. The CDR3 loop spans 17 amino acids. The CDR3 nucleotides are TGTGCCAGCAGCTTGGGGGCAACCAGGGGTGGCACCGGGGAGCTGTTTTTT. Protein: CASSLGATRGGTGELFF.

This clone was counted a single time. The gene calls are TRBV2 and TRBJ1-1; D unresolved. This CDR3 contains 12 residues. Germline values: CDR1 SNHLY, CDR2 FYNNEI. Trimming left V 8 bases short and J 0 bases short, with 7 bases between. CDR3 in DNA: TGTGCCAGCGACCTAGTGAACACTGAAGCTTTCTTT. Residues: CASDLVNTEAFF. Complete variable domain (other parts from reference TRBV2 and TRBJ1-1): EPEVTQTPSHQVTQMGQEVILRCVPISNHLYFYWYRQILGQKVEFLVSFYNNEISEKSEIFDDQFSVERPDGSNFTLKIRSTKLEDSAMYFCASDLVNTEAFFGQGTRLTVV.

The chain employs TRBV5-1 and TRBJ1-2, with D perhaps matching TRBD1 (5 bases). The CDR3 runs 16 residues. V lost 0 bases and J 0 bases, leaving 12 bases between the germline ends. Germline V gene sequence: CDR1 SGHRS, CDR2 YFSETQ. The CDR3 sequence is CASSLDGRQPNYGYTF. In nucleotides, the CDR3 is TGCGCCAGCAGCTTGGATGGGCGACAGCCTAACTATGGCTACACCTTC.

In DNA form, the CDR3 reads TGTGCCAGCAGCGCTGGACAGGCGATAATGAACACTGAAGCTTTCTTT. Translation gives CASSAGQAIMNTEAFF. This rearrangement joins TRBV5-4 to TRBJ1-1; 7 bases agree with TRBD1. There are 16 residues in the CDR3. Germline assignment: CDR1 SGHNT and CDR2 YYREEE (reference sequence). The V segment lost 4 bases and the J segment 0 bases; nucleotides outside the gene matches: 9.

The gene calls are TRBV6-1 and TRBJ2-2; D gene unclear. The V and J ends lost 2 bases and 6 bases respectively, with 4 bases between them. This CDR3 has 12 residues. The germline V gene has CDR1 MNHNS and CDR2 SASEGT. CDR3 DNA: TGTGCCAGCAGTGAATGGGCCGGGGAGCTGTTTTTT. It is translated as CASSEWAGELFF.

This rearrangement joins TRBV5-1 to TRBJ2-5, with 7 bases matching TRBD1. J lost 1 base, V lost 3 bases, and 9 bases had no gene match. Germline CDR1 is SGHRS and CDR2 is YFSETQ. The CDR3 spans 16 residues. The DNA of the CDR3 is TGCGCCAGCAGCTGGTTAATAGGGACAGCCCAAGAGACCCAGTACTTC. This gives the protein CASSWLIGTAQETQYF.

Of note for this clone: Other DNA sequences from this sample encode an identical CDR3 as well. V is TRBV19 and J is TRBJ2-7, with D maybe TRBD1 (5 bases). The germline V and J ends were trimmed by 6 bases and 2 bases, with 11 bases remaining between them. CDR3 size: 13 residues. Germline CDR1 is LNHDA and CDR2 is SQIVND (reference sequence). CDR3 DNA: TGTGCCAGTAGCCCAGGGCAGACCTACGAGCAGTACTTC. Protein sequence: CASSPGQTYEQYF.

The gene calls are TRBV19 and TRBJ1-5; 9 bases line up with TRBD1. Germline V CDR1 and CDR2: LNHDA, SQIVND (reference sequence). V trimming: 6 bases; J trimming: 4 bases; junction bases outside the gene matches: 7. This CDR3 spans 15 amino acids. CDR3 coding DNA: TGTGCCAGTAGCCCTATAGACAGGGGGAATCAGCCCCAGCATTTT. Its translation is CASSPIDRGNQPQHF.

The chain joins TRBV27 to TRBJ2-2; D not certain. The V and J ends lost 5 bases and 6 bases respectively, with 10 bases between them. Germline-derived CDR1 and CDR2 are MNHEY and SMNVEV (reference sequence). The length of the CDR3 is 13 residues. The CDR3 is CASSQYLAGELFF. The CDR3, as DNA: TGTGCCAGCAGTCAGTATTTAGCCGGGGAGCTGTTTTTT.

The chain combines TRBV6-5 with TRBJ1-4; possibly TRBD1 for D (6 bases). V was trimmed by 2 bases and J by 11 bases, leaving 12 bases between them. The CDR3 totals 13 residues. In germline, CDR1 is MNHEY, CDR2 SVGAGI. As DNA, the CDR3 is TGTGCCAGCAGTTACAACGACAGGAGGAAACTGTTTTTT. Encoded protein: CASSYNDRRKLFF.